This T cell receptor (beta chain) was documented in a study of early T cells in non-severe SARS-CoV-2 infection. TCRdb re-called the 5' RACE reads through MiXCR, storing one row per CDR3 protein. The table records roughly 76,000 distinct CDR3 sequences, more than 10% of them present only once. The sample holds many counts of this clonotype. Germline V gives CDR1 SGHTA, CDR2 FQGNSA. The J segment lost 1 base and the V segment lost 3 bases, leaving 0 bases of the junction unmatched. This CDR3 is 14 amino acids long. The chain recombines TRBV7-2 with TRBJ2-7; 10 nucleotides align to TRBD2. The sample was whole blood. This sequence was found in an adult who was a healthcare worker with PCR-confirmed SARS-CoV-2 infection or an uninfected control (not recorded which). The CDR3 here is CASSFSGRSYEQYF. As DNA, the CDR3 is TGTGCCAGCAGCTTTAGCGGGAGGTCCTACGAGCAGTACTTC. Combining the CDR3 with reference TRBV7-2 and TRBJ2-7 gives the whole variable domain GAGVSQSPSNKVTEKGKDVELRCDPISGHTALYWYRQSLGQGLEFLIYFQGNSAPDKSGLPSDRFSAERTGGSVSTLTIQRTQQEDSAVYLCASSFSGRSYEQYFGPGTRLTVT.